What follows are 15 T cell receptor beta chains derived from one specimen sequenced in a study of human T cells and chemical hapten exposure. Using its own MiXCR run on the RACE reads, TCRdb lists one record per CDR3 protein. The sample consists of over 85,000 distinct CDR3 sequences, approximately 11% of them appearing once. Time point of the sample: pre-sensitization, week 0. The treatment is: therapeutic diphenylcyclopropenone sensitization with weekly scalp DPC. The sequenced sample was whole blood, obtained in connection with sensitization to the hapten diphenylcyclopropenone (DPC). The source of these receptors is a woman between 55 and 75 years old with alopecia areata. Some clones in this sample may be carry-over from other donors' samples.

The sample holds a few counts of this clonotype. V gene TRBV6-6 combines with J gene TRBJ2-4, with D perhaps matching TRBD2 (7 bases). Per germline, CDR1 MNHNY and CDR2 SVGAGI (reference sequence). Between the trimmed V and J ends, which lost 8 bases and 4 bases, there was a span of 15 bases. The CDR3 consists of 14 residues. In nucleotides, the CDR3 is TGTGCCAGCGGGAGGGGGGCTAAAAAAAACATTCAGTACTTC. The encoded protein is CASGRGAKKNIQYF.

J is TRBJ2-7 and V is TRBV27; 11 bases align to TRBD1. J was trimmed by 2 bases and V by 2 bases; bases with no gene match: 5. This CDR3 contains 16 residues. Looked up from germline, CDR1 is MNHEY and CDR2 is SMNVEV (reference sequence). The CDR3 protein is CASSLAGTGGAYEQYF. The CDR3 region has the DNA TGTGCCAGCAGTTTAGCCGGGACAGGGGGAGCCTACGAGCAGTACTTC.

This clonotype was found many times. This rearrangement joins TRBV4-1 to TRBJ1-5; D uncertain. The CDR3 loop spans 14 amino acids. Trimming cost V 4 bases and J 3 bases, with 10 bases left between them. Germline CDR1 and CDR2: MGHRA and YSYEKL. The CDR3 coding sequence is TGCGCCAGCAGCCCCCTCTGGGACAATCAGCCCCAGCATTTT. Its translation is CASSPLWDNQPQHF.

In this sample, this clonotype turned up a few times. The chain has TRBV7-9 and TRBJ2-7; D is tentatively TRBD1 or TRBD2 (5 bases each). Trimming removed 5 bases at V and 2 bases at J, with 10 bases between. The CDR3 covers 13 residues. From germline, CDR1 is SEHNR and CDR2 FQNEAQ (reference sequence). The CDR3 region is CASSRDGTYEQYF. The CDR3 DNA follows: TGTGCCAGCAGCCGGGACGGAACCTACGAGCAGTACTTC.

Only one count was recorded for this clonotype. A much larger clone sits a single nucleotide away, making a read error possible. The chain has TRBV5-1 and TRBJ2-3; possibly TRBD2 for D (5 bases). The V gene lost 0 bases and the J gene lost 6 bases, with 11 bases spanning the gap. The CDR3 is made up of 14 amino acids. Germline V gives CDR1 SGHRS, CDR2 YFSETQ. The DNA of the CDR3 is TGCGCCAGCAGCTTGGCCAGCGGCGGTGATACGCAGTATTTT. Translated: CASSLASGGDTQYF.

The chain carries TRBV10-1 and TRBJ2-3; D unresolved. Germline values: CDR1 WNHNN, CDR2 SYGVQD (reference sequence). The V gene lost 2 bases and the J gene lost 2 bases, with 5 bases spanning the gap. The CDR3 is 13 amino acids. CDR3 region: CASSETSTDTQYF. The CDR3 nucleotides read TGCGCCAGCAGTGAGACTTCCACAGATACGCAGTATTTT.

This clonotype was detected many times. The gene calls are TRBV7-9 and TRBJ1-1, with D perhaps TRBD1 (5 bases). Trimming cost V 7 bases and J 3 bases, with 9 bases left between them. Germline loops: CDR1 SEHNR, CDR2 FQNEAQ (reference sequence). The CDR3 extends over 12 amino acids. The CDR3 loop reads CASTRVYTEAFF. The DNA of the CDR3 is TGTGCCAGCACCAGGGTGTACACTGAAGCTTTCTTT.

This clonotype was counted ten times or more. This chain joins TRBV6-6 and TRBJ2-7; 10 bases are a match to TRBD1. V was clipped by 4 bases and J by 2 bases; unmatched bases: 5. CDR1 MNHNY and CDR2 SVGAGI come from the germline V gene (reference sequence). This CDR3 spans 15 amino acids. Here the CDR3 reads CASSLGGTGAYEQYF. The DNA of the CDR3 is TGTGCCAGCAGTTTAGGCGGGACAGGGGCCTACGAGCAGTACTTC.

This clonotype was detected only a few times. The rearrangement links TRBV29-1 to TRBJ2-3; D possibly corresponds to TRBD2 (6 bases). Germline V CDR1 and CDR2: SQVTM, ANQGSEA. CDR3 length equals 16 residues. Trimming took 4 bases from V and 1 from J, leaving 18 bases between them. CDR3 sequence reads: CSVVNLREEGTDTQYF. The CDR3, as DNA: TGCAGCGTTGTGAACCTTAGGGAGGAAGGCACAGATACGCAGTATTTT.

In regard to this clonotype: A clone one base away is much larger, so this may be a read error. The chain uses TRBV12-3 or TRBV12-4 and TRBJ1-2; a possible D gene is TRBD1 (5 bases). This CDR3 comprises 13 residues. V lost 0 bases and J 9 bases, leaving 11 bases between the germline ends. This chain's CDR3 is CASSLAAGHSYTF. CDR3 DNA: TGTGCCAGCAGTTTAGCGGCAGGGCATAGCTACACCTTC.

In this sample, this clonotype turned up many times. The rearrangement uses TRBV6-5 and TRBJ2-3, with TRBD2 matching 8 bases. CDR3 length: 15 amino acids. CDR1 is MNHEY and CDR2 is SVGAGI in the germline V gene. V shed 6 bases, J shed 5 bases, and the junction held 10 bases outside the gene matches. The CDR3 here is CASSYGGGLGDTQYF. Here the CDR3 DNA reads TGTGCCAGCAGCTACGGCGGGGGGCTTGGAGATACGCAGTATTTT.

There are many counts of this clonotype. CDR3 DNA sequence: TGCGCCAGCAGCCCGCGCATTACAGGAAATGAAAAACTGTTTTTT. Amino acid sequence: CASSPRITGNEKLFF. The J gene is TRBJ1-4, the V gene TRBV5-1, with D tentatively TRBD1 (5 bases). Between the trimmed V and J ends, which lost 4 bases and 5 bases, there was a span of 15 bases. This CDR3 region has 15 residues. Looked up from germline, CDR1 is SGHRS and CDR2 is YFSETQ. Full variable domain (remainder filled in from reference TRBV5-1 and TRBJ1-4): KAGVTQTPRYLIKTRGQQVTLSCSPISGHRSVSWYQQTPGQGLQFLFEYFSETQRNKGNFPGRFSGRQFSNSRSEMNVSTLELGDSALYLCASSPRITGNEKLFFGSGTQLSVL.

This clonotype was found many times. The chain couples TRBV19 to TRBJ1-2; TRBD1 might be the D (5 bases). Trimming took off 4 bases at V and 0 bases at J, with 15 bases between the two ends. Germline lookup yields CDR1 LNHDA and CDR2 SQIVND (reference sequence). This CDR3 spans 16 amino acids. The CDR3 region has the DNA TGTGCCAGTAGTACCGGGACGGGGTTAGCTAACTATGGCTACACCTTC. Amino acid sequence: CASSTGTGLANYGYTF.

The chain employs TRBV11-2 and TRBJ2-7; D might be TRBD1 or TRBD2, each matching 5 bases. CDR3 size: 16 residues. V shed 1 base and J shed 0 bases, with 13 bases lying between them. Germline V gene sequence: CDR1 SGHAT, CDR2 FQNNGV. The CDR3: CASSLGSGGISYEQYF. The CDR3 nucleotides read TGTGCCAGCAGCTTAGGGAGTGGGGGAATCTCCTACGAGCAGTACTTC.

This clonotype was found a few times. The CDR3 DNA reads as TGTGCCAGCAGCCTGGACGGATATAGCAATCAGCCCCAGCATTTT. The encoded protein is CASSLDGYSNQPQHF. This chain joins TRBV7-3 and TRBJ1-5; D gene uncertain. The CDR3 is 15 residues long. CDR1 and CDR2 from the germline V gene are SGHTA and FQGTGA. Trimming took off 5 bases at V and 0 bases at J, with 11 bases between the two ends.